Shown below are 2 T cell receptor beta chains from a single sample sequenced in a study of blood T cells in healthy people across ages. The use of a sample-barcoded 5' primer and a J-beta primer mix characterized a second PCR of roughly 7 to 11 cycles. TCRdb itself ran the 5' RACE reads through MiXCR, one entry per CDR3 protein. The data hold about 320,000 distinct CDR3 sequences, with roughly 29% observed a single time. The specimen sequenced was blood. The receptors originated from a woman in her 70s in good health.

V gene TRBV4-3 combines with J gene TRBJ2-1; D tentatively fits TRBD1 or TRBD2 (5 bases each). Per the germline V gene, CDR1 is LGHNA and CDR2 is YSLEER. V lost 4 bases and J lost 3, with 13 bases in between. CDR3 size: 15 residues. The CDR3 protein is CASSPEGTYYNEQFF. For the CDR3, the DNA is TGCGCCAGCAGCCCGGAAGGGACCTACTACAATGAGCAGTTCTTC.

The chain recombines TRBV5-1 with TRBJ2-2, with D possibly being TRBD2 (6 bases). This CDR3 spans 16 amino acids. The V gene lost 4 bases and the J gene lost 2 bases, with 15 bases spanning the gap. CDR1 and CDR2 (germline): SGHRS, YFSETQ. CDR3 in amino acids: CASSRRGLDNTGELFF. CDR3 nucleotides: TGCGCCAGCAGCAGGCGGGGATTGGACAACACCGGGGAGCTGTTTTTT.